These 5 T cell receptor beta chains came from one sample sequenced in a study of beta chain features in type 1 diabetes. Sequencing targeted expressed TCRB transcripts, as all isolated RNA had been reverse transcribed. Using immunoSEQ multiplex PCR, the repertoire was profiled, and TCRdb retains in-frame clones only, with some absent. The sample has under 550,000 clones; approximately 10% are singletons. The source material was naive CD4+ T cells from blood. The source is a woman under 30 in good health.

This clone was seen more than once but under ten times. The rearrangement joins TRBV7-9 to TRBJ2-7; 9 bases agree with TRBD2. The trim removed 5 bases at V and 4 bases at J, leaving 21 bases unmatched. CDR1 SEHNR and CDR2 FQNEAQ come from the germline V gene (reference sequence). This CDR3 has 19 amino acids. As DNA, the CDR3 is TGTGCCAGCAGCACACCCCAGCGGAAAACGGGACTAGCCCAATACGAGCAGTACTTC. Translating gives CASSTPQRKTGLAQYEQYF.

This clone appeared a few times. CDR3 protein: CASGFEGETQYF. The CDR3 nucleotides are TGTGCTAGTGGTTTTGAGGGAGAGACCCAGTACTTC. This rearrangement joins TRBV12-5 to TRBJ2-5, with D possibly matching TRBD2 (5 bases). V lost 3 bases and J 4 bases, leaving 6 bases between the germline ends. Per the germline V gene, CDR1 is LGHNT and CDR2 is FRNRAP. This CDR3 region has 12 residues.

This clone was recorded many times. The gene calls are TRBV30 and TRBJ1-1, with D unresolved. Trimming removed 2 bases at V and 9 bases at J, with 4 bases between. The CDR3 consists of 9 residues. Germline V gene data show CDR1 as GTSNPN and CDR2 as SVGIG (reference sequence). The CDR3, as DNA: TGTGCCTGGAGTCCTCAAGCTTTCTTT. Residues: CAWSPQAFF.

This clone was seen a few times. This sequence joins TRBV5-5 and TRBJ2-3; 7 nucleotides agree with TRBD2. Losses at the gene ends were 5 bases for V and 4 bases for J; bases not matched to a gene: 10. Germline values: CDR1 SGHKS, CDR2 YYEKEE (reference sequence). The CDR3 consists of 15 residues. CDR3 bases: TGTGCCAGCAGACGCGGGGGAGATAGGGCAGATACGCAGTATTTT. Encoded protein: CASRRGGDRADTQYF.

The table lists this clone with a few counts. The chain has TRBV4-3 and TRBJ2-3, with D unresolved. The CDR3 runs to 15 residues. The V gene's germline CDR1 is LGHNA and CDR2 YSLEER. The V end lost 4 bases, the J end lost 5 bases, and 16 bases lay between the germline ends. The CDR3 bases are TGCGCCAGCAGCCTCCTACCCCAACCACAAGATACGCAGTATTTT. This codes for CASSLLPQPQDTQYF.